This T cell receptor beta chain was sequenced during a study of cytomegalovirus exposure and HLA in healthy donors. Study-level background: An analysis done earlier identified more than 100 million unique TCR beta sequences from about 180 million T cells.

This clone has more than one count but fewer than ten. Antigen unknown. There are 18 residues in the CDR3. V gave up 0 bases and J gave up 1 base, with 14 bases separating them. Per germline, CDR1 SGDLS and CDR2 YYNGEE. The PCR had 60 Vbeta and 13 Jbeta primers. Generated by immunoSEQ multiplex PCR, the TCRdb table keeps only in-frame clones and is missing some. The top ten hold roughly 8% of the sample, which has roughly 120,000 clones, roughly 70% seen once. General observations from the study: Association of 15,000 to 20,000 TCR beta sequences with HLA alleles was found at 0.05 false discovery rate in a later analysis. A missense DCLRE1C variant was associated with V- and J-gene trimming of TCR beta chains in a later analysis, and an independent cohort replicated the association.

The V call is TRBV9, the J call TRBJ2-6, with D perhaps matching TRBD1 (6 bases). The sequence derives from a man between 18 and 29 years old in good health and CMV-seropositive. The specimen sequenced was PBMCs. The CDR3 spells CASSVGTVSRSGANVLTF. The CDR3 nucleotides read TGTGCCAGCAGCGTAGGGACAGTCTCGCGATCTGGGGCCAACGTCCTGACTTTC.